The 8 T cell receptor beta chains given below trace back to one sample, sequenced in a study of control samples from healthy donors and cancer patients. Profiling relied on immunoSEQ multiplex PCR, and the TCRdb table lists in-frame clones only, not all of them. The table lists 110,000 or so clones, approximately 90% of them singletons. The sample consisted of blood. The receptors here all came from a woman aged 45-59 years in good health.

The rearrangement joins TRBV7-2 to TRBJ2-4; maybe TRBD2 (7 bases). Germline lookup yields CDR1 SGHTA and CDR2 FQGNSA. V was pared by 5 bases and J by 0 bases, with 23 bases between. CDR3 length: 19 residues. Here the CDR3 DNA reads TGTGCCAGCAGCACAATAGGGGGGAGGGCCGGTAGAGCCAAAAACATTCAGTACTTC. Residues: CASSTIGGRAGRAKNIQYF.

J is TRBJ2-5 and V is TRBV15, with D possibly matching TRBD2 (5 bases). The V gene's germline CDR1 is LNHNV and CDR2 YYDKDF (reference sequence). The ends were cut back, 1 base at V and 2 bases at J, with 17 bases in the middle. The CDR3 runs to 17 residues. CDR3 bases: TGTGCCACCAGCAGAGGCCATCGGCTGCGGGCTCAAGAGACCCAGTACTTC. Translation gives CATSRGHRLRAQETQYF.

The CDR3 DNA reads as TGTGCCAGCAGTGGGGTCCGGAACACTGAAGCTTTCTTT. It encodes CASSGVRNTEAFF. The chain has TRBV2 and TRBJ1-1; no firm D call. The V gene lost 4 bases and the J gene lost 1 base, with 7 bases spanning the gap. Germline V gene sequence: CDR1 SNHLY, CDR2 FYNNEI. The CDR3 is made up of 13 amino acids. Combining the CDR3 with reference TRBV2 and TRBJ1-1 gives the whole variable domain EPEVTQTPSHQVTQMGQEVILRCVPISNHLYFYWYRQILGQKVEFLVSFYNNEISEKSEIFDDQFSVERPDGSNFTLKIRSTKLEDSAMYFCASSGVRNTEAFFGQGTRLTVV.

This clone showed up just a few times. The chain combines TRBV7-9 with TRBJ1-2; 8 bases are shared with TRBD1. Losses at the gene ends were 6 bases for V and 3 bases for J; bases not matched to a gene: 9. Germline CDR1 and CDR2: SEHNR and FQNEAQ (reference sequence). The CDR3 runs to 15 residues. The CDR3 sequence is CASRPSRGPDYGYTF. CDR3 nucleotides: TGTGCCAGCAGACCCTCCAGGGGGCCCGACTATGGCTACACCTTC.

V gene TRBV24-1 combines with J gene TRBJ2-1; perhaps TRBD2 as D (6 bases). The V end lost 1 base, the J end lost 3 bases, and 12 bases lay between the germline ends. This CDR3 comprises 16 residues. Germline loops: CDR1 KGHDR, CDR2 SFDVKD. CDR3 in amino acids: CATSDFRAGNYNEQFF. CDR3 DNA: TGTGCCACCAGTGATTTTCGAGCGGGTAACTACAATGAGCAGTTCTTC.

The chain combines TRBV7-2 with TRBJ1-2; D is ambiguous. CDR1 SGHTA and CDR2 FQGNSA come from the germline V gene. The CDR3 runs to 13 residues. Deletions cut 2 bases from V and 8 bases from J, with 12 bases between. The CDR3: CASSLLRGGGYTF. For the CDR3, the DNA is TGTGCCAGCAGCTTACTCCGCGGCGGAGGCTACACCTTC.

This rearrangement joins TRBV19 to TRBJ1-3; D ambiguous. This CDR3 is built from 14 residues. Germline V lookup: CDR1 LNHDA, CDR2 SQIVND (reference sequence). V was pared by 3 bases and J by 14 bases, with 20 bases between. The CDR3 DNA sequence: TGTGCCAGTAGTATCTTCCAGGAGATACCCCCGTTATATTTT. It translates to CASSIFQEIPPLYF.

The genes are TRBV12-5 and TRBJ2-4, with D tentatively TRBD1 (6 bases). V was shortened by 9 bases and J by 0 bases, with 9 bases between the two germline ends. Germline V CDR1 and CDR2: LGHNT, FRNRAP. CDR3 length: 13 residues. The CDR3 DNA follows: TGTGCTAGCGAGGGACAAGCCAAAAACATTCAGTACTTC. Its protein product is CASEGQAKNIQYF. Filled out from reference TRBV12-5 and TRBJ2-4, the complete variable domain reads DARVTQTPRHKVTEMGQEVTMRCQPILGHNTVFWYRQTMMQGLELLAYFRNRAPLDDSGMPKDRFSAEMPDATLATLKIQPSEPRDSAVYFCASEGQAKNIQYFGAGTRLSVL.